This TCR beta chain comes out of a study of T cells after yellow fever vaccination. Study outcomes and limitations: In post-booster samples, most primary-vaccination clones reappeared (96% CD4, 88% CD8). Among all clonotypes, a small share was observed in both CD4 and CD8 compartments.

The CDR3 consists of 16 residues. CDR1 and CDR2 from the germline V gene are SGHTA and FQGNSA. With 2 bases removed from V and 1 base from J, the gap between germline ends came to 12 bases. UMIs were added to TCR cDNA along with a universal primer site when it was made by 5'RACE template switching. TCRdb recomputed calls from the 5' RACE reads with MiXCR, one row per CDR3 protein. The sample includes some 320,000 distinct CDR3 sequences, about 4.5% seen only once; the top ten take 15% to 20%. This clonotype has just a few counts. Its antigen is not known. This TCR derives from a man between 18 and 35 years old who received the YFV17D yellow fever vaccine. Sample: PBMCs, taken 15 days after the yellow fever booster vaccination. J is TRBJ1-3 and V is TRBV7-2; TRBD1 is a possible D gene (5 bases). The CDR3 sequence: CASSLRMRGSGNTIYF. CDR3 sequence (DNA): TGTGCCAGCAGCTTAAGAATGAGGGGATCTGGAAACACCATATATTTT.